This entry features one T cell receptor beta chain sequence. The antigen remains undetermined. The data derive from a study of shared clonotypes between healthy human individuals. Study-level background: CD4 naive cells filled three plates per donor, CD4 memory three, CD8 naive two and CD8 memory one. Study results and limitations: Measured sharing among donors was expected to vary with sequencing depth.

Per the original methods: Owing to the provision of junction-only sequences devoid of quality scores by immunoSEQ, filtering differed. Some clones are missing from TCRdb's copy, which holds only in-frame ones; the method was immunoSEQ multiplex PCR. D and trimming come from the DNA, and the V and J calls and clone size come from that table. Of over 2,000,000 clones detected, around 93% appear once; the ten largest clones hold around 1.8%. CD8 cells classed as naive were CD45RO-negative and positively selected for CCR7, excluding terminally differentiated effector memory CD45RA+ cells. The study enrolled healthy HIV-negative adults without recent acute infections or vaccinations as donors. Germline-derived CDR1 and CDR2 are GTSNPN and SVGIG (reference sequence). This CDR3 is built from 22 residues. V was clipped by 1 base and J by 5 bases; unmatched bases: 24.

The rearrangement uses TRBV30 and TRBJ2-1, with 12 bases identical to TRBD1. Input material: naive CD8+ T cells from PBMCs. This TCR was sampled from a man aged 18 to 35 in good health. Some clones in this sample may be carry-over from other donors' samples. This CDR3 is CAWSGNSGTGGSKGQGDNEQFF. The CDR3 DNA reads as TGTGCCTGGAGTGGGAACTCTGGGACAGGGGGCTCCAAAGGGCAAGGTGACAATGAGCAGTTCTTC.